One sample yielded the 22 T cell receptor beta chains listed below, sequenced in a study of blood T cell repertoires in COVID-19. Only in-frame clones appear in the TCRdb table, and some are missing; sequencing was by immunoSEQ multiplex PCR. The repertoire has a few hundred thousand clones, roughly 84% of them found once; the top ten carry 3%. Sequencing used PBMCs or T cells enriched from blood (not recorded which). These receptors all come from a young woman who had recovered from COVID-19.

This sequence joins TRBV15 and TRBJ2-4; the match to TRBD1 covers 11 bases. Germline assignment: CDR1 LNHNV and CDR2 YYDKDF (reference sequence). V dropped 7 bases and J dropped 9; count of bases not matched to a gene: 8. The CDR3 is made up of 14 amino acids. The CDR3 spells CATTRDRGEGIQYF. In nucleotides, the CDR3 is TGTGCCACCACCCGGGACAGGGGGGAAGGCATTCAGTACTTC.

The chain links TRBV4-1 to TRBJ1-5; D gene ambiguous. CDR1 and CDR2 from the germline V gene are MGHRA and YSYEKL. V was trimmed by 0 bases and J by 3 bases, leaving 21 bases between them. This CDR3 is 19 amino acids long. CDR3 sequence (DNA): TGCGCCAGCAGCCAAGATAGATATACCCCCGGCGGATCCAATCAGCCCCAGCATTTT. Translated, it gives CASSQDRYTPGGSNQPQHF.

The rearrangement joins TRBV7-9 to TRBJ1-1, with unresolved D. V gave up 7 bases and J gave up 0 bases, with 9 bases separating them. CDR3 length equals 13 residues. Germline CDR1 is SEHNR and CDR2 is FQNEAQ (reference sequence). This chain's CDR3 is CASTQSVNTEAFF. The CDR3 bases are TGTGCCAGCACCCAGTCCGTGAACACTGAAGCTTTCTTT.

This clone was observed a few times. The V gene is TRBV7-9, the J gene TRBJ1-1, with TRBD1 matching over 9 bases. In germline, CDR1 is SEHNR, CDR2 FQNEAQ (reference sequence). This CDR3 has 15 amino acids. J was trimmed by 6 bases and V by 2 bases; bases with no gene match: 7. CDR3 nucleotides: TGTGCCAGCAGCTTAACAGGGGGCAGTAGCTCTGAAGCTTTCTTT. Protein: CASSLTGGSSSEAFF.

This sequence joins TRBV3-1 (or the pseudogene TRBV3-2) and TRBJ1-3, with D unresolved. V was trimmed by 1 base and J by 0 bases, leaving 7 bases between them. CDR1 LGHDT and CDR2 YNNKEL come from the germline V gene (reference sequence). The CDR3 totals 15 residues. The CDR3 region has the DNA TGTGCCAGCAGCCAAGGGCCCCCCTCTGGAAACACCATATATTTT. Translating gives CASSQGPPSGNTIYF.

V gene TRBV19 combines with J gene TRBJ2-2; D might be TRBD1 (6 bases). The CDR3 contains 13 residues. Trimming left V 5 bases short and J 6 bases short, with 10 bases between. Per germline, CDR1 LNHDA and CDR2 SQIVND (reference sequence). The CDR3 nucleotides are TGTGCCAGTAGTCAGGGGATCTCCGGGGAGCTGTTTTTT. This gives the protein CASSQGISGELFF.

This chain links TRBV4-2 with TRBJ2-5, with TRBD2 identical over 8 bases. This CDR3 has 15 residues. J gave up 5 bases and V 0 bases, and 5 bases lay outside the gene matches. The germline gives CDR1 LGHNA, CDR2 YNFKEQ. The CDR3 DNA reads as TGTGCCAGCAGCCAAGAGGGGACTAGATGGGAGACCCAGTACTTC. Amino acids: CASSQEGTRWETQYF.

This rearrangement joins TRBV18 to TRBJ2-3; 10 bases fit TRBD2. The germline V gene has CDR1 KGHSH and CDR2 LQKENI. V was clipped by 1 base and J by 1 base; unmatched bases: 5. The CDR3 length is 17 residues. The CDR3 coding sequence is TGTGCCAGCTCACCACGGATTCTAGCGGGGGGCACAGATACGCAGTATTTT. Translated, it gives CASSPRILAGGTDTQYF.

The chain uses TRBV30 and TRBJ1-5; D is unresolved. The length of the CDR3 is 13 residues. Trimming stripped 1 base from V and 5 bases from J, with 9 bases between. Per the germline V gene, CDR1 is GTSNPN and CDR2 is SVGIG (reference sequence). CDR3 bases: TGTGCCTGGAGTGATTCTTTCGATCAGCCCCAGCATTTT. Translating it yields CAWSDSFDQPQHF.

The rearrangement uses TRBV6-5 and TRBJ1-5, with 8 bases matching TRBD1. Unmatched junction bases numbered 15, after V lost 11 bases and J lost 6 bases. The V gene's germline CDR1 is MNHEY and CDR2 SVGAGI. CDR3 size: 15 residues. The CDR3, as DNA: TGTGCCGGGAAAGATGGACAGGGTATGGGTCAGCCCCAGCATTTT. Encoded protein: CAGKDGQGMGQPQHF.

The chain combines TRBV29-1 with TRBJ1-2; 7 positions match TRBD1. This CDR3 spans 13 amino acids. J lost 3 bases, V lost 1 base, and 2 bases had no gene match. Per germline, CDR1 SQVTM and CDR2 ANQGSEA. CDR3 in DNA: TGCAGCGTTGAAGCTGGGACAGACTATGGCTACACCTTC. Encoded protein: CSVEAGTDYGYTF.

Here the CDR3 reads CASSYRDRGPPLHF. CDR3 coding DNA: TGTGCCAGCAGCTACCGGGACAGGGGTCCCCCCCTCCACTTT. The chain combines TRBV3-1 (or the pseudogene TRBV3-2) with TRBJ1-6, with TRBD1 identical over 10 bases. The V and J ends lost 5 bases and 13 bases, in that order; junction bases with no gene match: 8. This CDR3 is 14 amino acids long. Germline V gene data show CDR1 as LGHDT and CDR2 as YNNKEL (reference sequence).

CDR3 in DNA: TGTGCCAGCAGCCCGGGACAGAGGCCCGAAGCTTTCTTT. Protein product: CASSPGQRPEAFF. V and J are TRBV5-6 and TRBJ1-1; TRBD1 aligns across 7 bases. The V gene end was trimmed by 4 bases and the J gene end by 8 bases; junction bases not matched to a gene: 8. Germline V CDR1 and CDR2: SGHDT, YYEEEE. The CDR3 spans 13 residues.

The CDR3 loop is CASSTTVYSNQPQHF. The CDR3 bases are TGTGCCAGTAGTACGACAGTCTATAGCAATCAGCCCCAGCATTTT. The gene calls are TRBV19 and TRBJ1-5; possible D gene TRBD1, 5 bases. There are 15 residues in the CDR3. The germline V gene has CDR1 LNHDA and CDR2 SQIVND (reference sequence). Trimming pared 4 bases from V and 0 bases from J, leaving 10 bases between. Full variable domain (outside the CDR3, taken from reference TRBV19 and TRBJ1-5): DGGITQSPKYLFRKEGQNVTLSCEQNLNHDAMYWYRQDPGQGLRLIYYSQIVNDFQKGDIAEGYSVSREKKESFPLTVTSAQKNPTAFYLCASSTTVYSNQPQHFGDGTRLSIL.

The V gene is TRBV27, the J gene TRBJ2-7, with 8 bases lining up with TRBD2. Germline CDR1 reads MNHEY; CDR2 reads SMNVEV (reference sequence). CDR3 length: 13 residues. V lost 9 bases to trimming and J lost 3 bases; unmatched junction nucleotides: 7. Here the CDR3 DNA reads TGTGCCAGTACGGGGGGGAATCACTACGAGCAGTACTTC. Residues: CASTGGNHYEQYF.

The rearrangement links TRBV7-6 to TRBJ2-3; TRBD1 is a possible D gene (6 bases). The CDR3 contains 15 residues. The V and J ends lost 6 bases and 1 base respectively, with 14 bases between them. The V gene's germline CDR1 is SGHVS and CDR2 FNYEAQ. CDR3 amino acids: CASSHTGLGTDTQYF. CDR3 DNA: TGTGCCAGCAGTCATACAGGGTTAGGCACAGATACGCAGTATTTT.

The chain links TRBV20-1 to TRBJ1-2; TRBD1 is a possible D gene (6 bases). V lost 3 bases and J 5 bases, leaving 16 bases between the germline ends. The CDR3 is made up of 14 amino acids. Germline V gene data show CDR1 as DFQATT and CDR2 as SNEGSKA (reference sequence). CDR3 sequence (DNA): TGCAGTGCTAGTGGCCCGGGACACCAATATGGCTACACCTTC. Encoded protein: CSASGPGHQYGYTF.

The V call is TRBV5-1, the J call TRBJ2-7; TRBD1 is a possible D gene (6 bases). The CDR3 spans 14 residues. Trimming removed 2 bases from V and 3 bases from J, with 12 bases in between. The V gene's germline CDR1 is SGHRS and CDR2 YFSETQ. CDR3 in amino acids: CASSFFTGNYEQYF. The CDR3 DNA follows: TGCGCCAGCAGCTTCTTTACAGGGAACTACGAGCAGTACTTC.

This rearrangement joins TRBV5-1 to TRBJ1-3, with 9 bases aligning to TRBD1. The CDR3 runs 16 residues. Germline loops: CDR1 SGHRS, CDR2 YFSETQ. Trimming at V came to 2 bases and at J to 0 bases, leaving 3 bases not matched to a gene. CDR3 DNA: TGCGCCAGCAGCTTAGGACAGGGGTCCTCTGGAAACACCATATATTTT. It translates to CASSLGQGSSGNTIYF.

This clone was counted between two and nine times. This CDR3 is CASSWDRGGSPLHF. The CDR3 DNA sequence: TGTGCCAGCAGTTGGGACAGGGGAGGGTCACCCCTCCACTTT. The gene calls are TRBV28 and TRBJ1-6, with 10 positions matching TRBD1. V shed 4 bases, J shed 10 bases, and the junction held 4 bases outside the gene matches. Looked up from germline, CDR1 is MDHEN and CDR2 is SYDVKM. CDR3 length: 14 amino acids. Filled out from reference TRBV28 and TRBJ1-6, the complete variable domain reads DVKVTQSSRYLVKRTGEKVFLECVQDMDHENMFWYRQDPGLGLRLIYFSYDVKMKEKGDIPEGYSVSREKKERFSLILESASTNQTSMYLCASSWDRGGSPLHFGNGTRLTVT.

This clone was counted only a few times. The genes are TRBV7-6 and TRBJ2-2, with D uncertain. The CDR3 length is 13 residues. Germline CDR1 is SGHVS and CDR2 is FNYEAQ. V lost 5 bases, J lost 5 bases, and 9 bases lay in between. In DNA, the CDR3 is TGTGCCAGCAGCCAATCCCAGACCGGGGAGCTGTTTTTT. Residues: CASSQSQTGELFF.

The chain couples TRBV19 to TRBJ1-2, with D uncertain. The CDR3 has 13 amino acids. Trimming removed 5 bases from V and 6 bases from J, with 13 bases in between. Germline V gene lookup returns CDR1 LNHDA and CDR2 SQIVND (reference sequence). Written as DNA, the CDR3 is TGTGCCAGTAGTCTCCCGGAGGAGCATGGCTACACCTTC. Its translation: CASSLPEEHGYTF.